These T cell receptor beta chains were read from a single sample in a study of blood T cell repertoires in COVID-19. The protocol was immunoSEQ multiplex PCR, while the TCRdb copy is restricted to in-frame clones and leaves out a portion. Among 130,000 to 150,000 clones, about nine tenths were seen once, and the ten largest hold around 6.5%. The sample taken for sequencing was peripheral blood. All receptors derive from a man older than 75 with acute or convalescent COVID-19. Both conserved end residues are part of each CDR3. Each record gives: J gene, V gene, D gene, clone size, CDR3 protein, CDR3 DNA. A D gene is named only where the DNA matches it firmly. Size is omitted from some rows. Given values are once, few, many or a class for expanded clones.

TRBJ1-1 TRBV3-1/TRBV3-2 TRBD1 . CASSQEAGRGPTEAFF TGTGCCAGCAGCCAAGAGGCCGGCAGGGGGCCCACTGAAGCTTTCTTT
TRBJ1-2 TRBV27 . . CASSLGASGGYTF TGTGCCAGCAGTTTAGGGGCCTCAGGTGGCTACACCTTC
TRBJ1-2 TRBV6-5 TRBD1 . CASHRQGVNYGYTF TGTGCCAGCCATAGACAGGGGGTTAACTATGGCTACACCTTC
TRBJ1-3 TRBV9 . . CASSVGSQDSGNTIYF TGTGCCAGCAGCGTAGGATCACAAGACTCTGGAAACACCATATATTTT
TRBJ2-1 TRBV6-5 TRBD2 . CASSKGLAGVNEQFF TGTGCCAGCAGCAAGGGACTAGCGGGAGTGAATGAGCAGTTCTTC
TRBJ1-5 TRBV7-2 . . CASSLGFGHSNQPQHF TGTGCCAGCAGCTTAGGTTTCGGACATAGCAATCAGCCCCAGCATTTT
TRBJ2-1 TRBV5-6 . . CASSPPRGYNEQFF TGTGCCAGCAGCCCCCCCAGAGGATACAATGAGCAGTTCTTC
TRBJ2-1 TRBV19 TRBD2 . CASSESGTSSDEQFF TGTGCCAGTAGTGAATCCGGGACTAGCAGCGATGAGCAGTTCTTC
TRBJ1-3 TRBV3-1/TRBV3-2 . once CASSRGSLSGNTIYF TGTGCCAGCAGTCGTGGTAGCCTCTCTGGAAACACCATATATTTT
TRBJ2-1 TRBV19 TRBD2 few CASTLAGLYNEQFF TGTGCCAGTACTCTAGCGGGACTATACAATGAGCAGTTCTTC
TRBJ1-1 TRBV5-5 . . CASSLGQAENTEAFF TGTGCCAGCAGCTTGGGGCAGGCAGAGAACACTGAAGCTTTCTTT
TRBJ2-1 TRBV7-9 . . CASRPTGNGEQFF TGTGCCAGCAGACCCACAGGGAATGGTGAGCAGTTCTTC
TRBJ1-1 TRBV4-2 . once CASSQDPGMNTEAFF TGTGCCAGCAGCCAAGATCCGGGGATGAACACTGAAGCTTTCTTT
TRBJ2-5 TRBV9 TRBD2 . CASSAQAGGIRETQYF TGTGCCAGCAGCGCCCAGGCGGGAGGGATTAGGGAGACCCAGTACTTC
TRBJ2-2 TRBV3-1/TRBV3-2 . . CASSPGTSTGELFF TGTGCCAGCAGCCCCGGGACAAGCACCGGGGAGCTGTTTTTT
TRBJ1-6 TRBV28 . . CASSLTGKVSPLHF TGTGCCAGCAGTTTAACAGGAAAGGTTTCACCCCTCCACTTT
TRBJ2-2 TRBV6-5 TRBD2 few CASSFSGSRTGELFF TGTGCCAGCAGTTTTAGCGGGAGTCGGACCGGGGAGCTGTTTTTT
TRBJ1-6 TRBV19 TRBD1 . CASSMGQNNSPLHF TGTGCCAGTAGTATGGGACAGAACAATTCACCCCTCCACTTT
TRBJ1-1 TRBV20-1 . . CSASLAVEAFF TGCAGTGCTAGCCTGGCAGTCGAAGCTTTCTTT
TRBJ2-7 TRBV2 . . CASTRTIYEQYF TGTGCCAGCACAAGGACAATCTACGAGCAGTACTTC
TRBJ1-5 TRBV2 . . CASSEGQWSNQPQHF TGTGCCAGCAGTGAAGGGCAGTGGAGCAATCAGCCCCAGCATTTT
TRBJ1-2 TRBV27 . . CASRRQKGGLYGYTF TGTGCCAGCAGAAGACAAAAGGGAGGCCTCTATGGCTACACCTTC
TRBJ1-1 TRBV5-3 . . CARSEGAFF TGTGCCAGAAGCGAGGGAGCTTTCTTT
TRBJ2-7 TRBV5-5 TRBD1 . CASSYTGTGTYEQYF TGTGCCAGCAGCTACACCGGGACAGGGACCTACGAGCAGTACTTC
TRBJ1-4 TRBV5-1 . . CASSSDITTNEKLFF TGCGCCAGCAGCTCCGACATCACAACTAATGAAAAACTGTTTTTT
TRBJ2-5 TRBV5-4 . . CASGRGTNLQETQYF TGTGCCAGCGGAAGGGGGACTAACCTCCAAGAGACCCAGTACTTC
TRBJ1-5 TRBV19 . . CASSDTGGGGGNQPQHF TGTGCCAGTAGCGACACCGGGGGGGGCGGGGGCAATCAGCCCCAGCATTTT
TRBJ2-3 TRBV3-1/TRBV3-2 TRBD2 . CASRQIAGDTQYF TGTGCCAGCCGCCAAATAGCGGGAGATACGCAGTATTTT
TRBJ1-2 TRBV28 . . CASSLDRGVSGYGYTF TGTGCCAGCAGTTTAGATCGGGGGGTCTCGGGCTATGGCTACACCTTC
TRBJ1-2 TRBV6-5 TRBD1 . CASRNAGQNYGYTF TGTGCCAGCAGGAACGCGGGACAGAACTATGGCTACACCTTC
TRBJ1-6 TRBV7-9 . . CASSQGLERGSPLHF TGTGCCAGCAGCCAGGGGCTTGAACGAGGTTCACCCCTCCACTTT
TRBJ2-2 TRBV19 TRBD2 . CASTLRGGRYTGELFF TGTGCCAGTACCTTAAGGGGAGGGAGGTACACCGGGGAGCTGTTTTTT
TRBJ1-2 TRBV3-1/TRBV3-2 TRBD1 . CASSLGAGAGGRGGYTF TGTGCCAGCAGCCTAGGGGCGGGTGCAGGGGGCCGTGGTGGCTACACCTTC
TRBJ2-7 TRBV28 TRBD2 . CASSSPGLAGGFHEQYF TGTGCCAGCAGTTCCCCGGGACTAGCGGGAGGGTTTCACGAGCAGTACTTC
TRBJ1-1 TRBV13 TRBD1 . CASMTGGAGDTEAFF TGTGCCAGCATGACAGGGGGCGCCGGGGACACTGAAGCTTTCTTT
TRBJ1-5 TRBV6-1 TRBD1 . CASSEALKGAQPQHF TGTGCCAGCAGTGAAGCGCTGAAGGGGGCCCAGCCCCAGCATTTT